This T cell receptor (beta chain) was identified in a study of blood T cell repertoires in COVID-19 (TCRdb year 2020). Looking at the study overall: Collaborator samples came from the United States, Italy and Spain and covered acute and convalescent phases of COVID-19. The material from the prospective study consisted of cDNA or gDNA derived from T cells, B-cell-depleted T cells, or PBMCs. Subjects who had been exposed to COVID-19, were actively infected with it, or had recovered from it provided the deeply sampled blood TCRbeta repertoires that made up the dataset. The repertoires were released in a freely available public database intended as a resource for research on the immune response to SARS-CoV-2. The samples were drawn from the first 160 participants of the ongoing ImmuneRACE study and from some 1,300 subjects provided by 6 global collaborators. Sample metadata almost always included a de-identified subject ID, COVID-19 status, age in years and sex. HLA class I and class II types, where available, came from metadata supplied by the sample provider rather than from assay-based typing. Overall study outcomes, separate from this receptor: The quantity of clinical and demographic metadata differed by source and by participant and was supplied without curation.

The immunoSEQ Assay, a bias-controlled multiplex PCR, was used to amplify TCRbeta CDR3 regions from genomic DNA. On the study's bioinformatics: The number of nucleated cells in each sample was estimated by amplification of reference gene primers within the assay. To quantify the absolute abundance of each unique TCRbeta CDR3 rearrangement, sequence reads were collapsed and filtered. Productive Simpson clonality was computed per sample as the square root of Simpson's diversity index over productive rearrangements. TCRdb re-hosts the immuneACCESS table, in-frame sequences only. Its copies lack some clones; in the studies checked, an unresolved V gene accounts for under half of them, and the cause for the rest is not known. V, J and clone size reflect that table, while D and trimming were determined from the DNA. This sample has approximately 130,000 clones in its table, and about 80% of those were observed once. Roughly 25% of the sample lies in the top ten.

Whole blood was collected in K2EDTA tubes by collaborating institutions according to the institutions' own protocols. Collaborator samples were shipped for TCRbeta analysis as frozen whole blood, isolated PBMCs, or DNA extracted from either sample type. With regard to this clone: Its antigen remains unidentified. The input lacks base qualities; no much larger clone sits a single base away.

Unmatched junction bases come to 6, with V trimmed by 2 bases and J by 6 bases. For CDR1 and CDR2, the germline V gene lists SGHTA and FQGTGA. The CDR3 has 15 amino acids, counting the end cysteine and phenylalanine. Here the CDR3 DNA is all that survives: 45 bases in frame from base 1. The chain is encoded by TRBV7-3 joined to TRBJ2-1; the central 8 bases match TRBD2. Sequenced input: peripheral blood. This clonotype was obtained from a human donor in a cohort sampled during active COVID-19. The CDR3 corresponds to CASSLGLAGLNEQFF. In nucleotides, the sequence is TGTGCCAGCAGCTTAGGGCTAGCGGGCCTCAATGAGCAGTTCTTC.